This T cell receptor beta chain appears in the sequencing data of a study of T cells in Graves' hyperthyroidism and ophthalmopathy. Findings of the study overall: It was a median about 6 months before onset that the model predicted ophthalmopathy.

TCR beta CDR3 region amplification was performed from RNA transcripts. A set of HTBI primers served as the primers for a first-round RT-PCR of the TCR CDR3. TCRdb passed the multiplex PCR reads through MiXCR, listing each CDR3 protein once. Of approximately 370,000 distinct CDR3 sequences listed, about a sixth are singletons. A few counts support this clonotype. As yet, its antigen is unknown. CDR3 length equals 14 residues. CDR1 and CDR2 (germline): MNHNS, SASEGT. Deletions cut 6 bases from V and 6 bases from J, with 17 bases between. Exclusions: uncontrolled infection, other autoimmune disease, pregnancy, lactation. Diagnoses used clinical symptoms, serum thyroxine and TRAb, thyroid ultrasound and orbital computed tomography.

Material for sequencing was blood. J is TRBJ1-2 and V is TRBV6-1; D perhaps matches TRBD1 (5 bases). The TCR originated in a woman aged 25 to 45 with Graves' hyperthyroidism that later progressed to Graves' ophthalmopathy. In DNA, the CDR3 is TGTGCCAGCAGGGTGGACGGGACGGTGCATGGCTACACCTTC. Its translation is CASRVDGTVHGYTF.